This section outlines one T cell receptor (beta chain) sequence together with its context. Its target antigen remains unknown. Per-base qualities were not stored, and no clone one base away is much larger. This sample was taken from a study of control samples from healthy donors and cancer patients (dated by TCRdb to the early 2020s). Receptors were amplified or captured by the immunoSEQ multiplex PCR assay. TCRdb provides this immuneACCESS table in a form limited to in-frame rearrangements. Some clones are lacking; in checked studies, under half of them reflect an unresolved V gene, and why the rest are absent is not known. The sample table shows approximately 100,000 clones, and roughly 89% are seen once. In total, the top ten clones hold about 3% of the sample. Input material: blood. The TCR was taken from a human donor in good health. The donor label of this sample is uncertain.

Here is the DNA: TGCGCCAGCAGCTTGCTGGAGGCGGGATATGGCTACACCTTC. Translated, this gives CASSLLEAGYGYTF. Here the chain combines TRBV5-1 and TRBJ1-2; the D gene cannot be named for sure. The CDR3 sequence holds 14 residues, the cysteine and phenylalanine included. CDR3 DNA only is kept here, 42 bases in frame from base 1. The germline V gene yields SGHRS for CDR1 and YFSETQ for CDR2. Cut back by 1 base and 5 bases, the V and J ends lie 12 bases apart.